This T cell receptor (beta chain) was sequenced during a study of monozygotic twins with inflammatory bowel disease. Study results and limitations: In these data, no single strong IBD-associated signal or clonotype received support. IBD-affected twins scored below their healthy co-twins in TCRbeta diversity (inverse Simpson).

UMIs containing a 6-nucleotide sample barcode were added via template switching. Following a re-call of the 5' RACE reads, TCRdb has one entry per CDR3 protein and lacks DNA. This repertoire includes about 380,000 distinct CDR3 sequences. About this clonotype itself: Its target is not known.

CDR1 MDHEN and CDR2 SYDVKM come from the germline V gene. The CDR3 extends over 12 amino acids. Per donor, over 2 ml of blood was collected and frozen. The sample consisted of blood. The genes are TRBV28 and TRBJ1-1; TCRdb's assignment of TRBD1 cannot be checked, as there is no DNA. The TCR was taken from a human donor with ulcerative colitis or Crohn's disease, or a healthy co-twin of an affected twin (not recorded which). CDR3 region: CASLRDVPEAFF.